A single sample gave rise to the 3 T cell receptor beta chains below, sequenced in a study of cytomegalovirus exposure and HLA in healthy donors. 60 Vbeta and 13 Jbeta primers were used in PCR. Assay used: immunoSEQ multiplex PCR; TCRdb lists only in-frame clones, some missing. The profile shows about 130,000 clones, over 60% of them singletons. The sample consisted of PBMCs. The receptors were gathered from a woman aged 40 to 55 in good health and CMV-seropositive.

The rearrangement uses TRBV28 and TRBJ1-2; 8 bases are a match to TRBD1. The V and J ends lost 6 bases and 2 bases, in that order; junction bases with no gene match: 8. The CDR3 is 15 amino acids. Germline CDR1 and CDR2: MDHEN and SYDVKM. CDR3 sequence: CASSITGGLNYGYTF. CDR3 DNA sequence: TGTGCCAGCAGCATCACAGGGGGACTAAACTATGGCTACACCTTC.

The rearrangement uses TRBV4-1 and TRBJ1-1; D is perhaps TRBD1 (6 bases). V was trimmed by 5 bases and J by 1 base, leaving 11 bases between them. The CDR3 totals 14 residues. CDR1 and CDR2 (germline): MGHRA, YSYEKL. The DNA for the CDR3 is TGCGCCAGCAGCGATGGGACATCGAACACTGAAGCTTTCTTT. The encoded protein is CASSDGTSNTEAFF.

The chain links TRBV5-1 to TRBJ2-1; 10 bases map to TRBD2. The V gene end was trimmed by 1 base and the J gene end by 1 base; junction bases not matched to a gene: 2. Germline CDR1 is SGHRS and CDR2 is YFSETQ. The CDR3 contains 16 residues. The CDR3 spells CASSLQAGGSYNEQFF. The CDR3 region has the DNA TGCGCCAGCAGCTTGCAAGCGGGAGGGTCCTACAATGAGCAGTTCTTC.